This TCR beta chain appears in the sequencing data of a study of tumor-infiltrating lymphocytes in primary liver carcinoma. Study summary: Tumors, staged T1-T3 N0M0, spanned 4.2 to 10 cm. General study findings and limits: Owing to bulk unsorted samples, no comparison was made between CD4+ and CD8+ repertoires. Tumor top-250-clone fraction significantly exceeded that of blood (p = 0.039).

Blood RNA originated from unsorted whole blood, with germline DNA additionally extracted. No treatment had been given to the patients, who were chronically infected with HBV. Regarding this clonotype: What it binds is not known.

CDR1 and CDR2 (germline): MNHEY, SVGEGT. V gave up 2 bases and J gave up 8 bases; unmatched junction bases: 7. The CDR3 has 15 residues. The template, roughly 510 ng total RNA, yielded TCR beta cDNA made with a constant-region primer. Each TCR beta library was derived from three nested multiplex PCR rounds that employed slightly modified ARM-PCR. Running around 9 cycles apiece, the first two PCR rounds relied on TRBV1-TRBV30 forward primers together with a C-beta reverse primer. TCRdb processed the multiplex PCR reads anew with MiXCR; each CDR3 protein has one entry. The sample records over 250,000 distinct CDR3 sequences, about 50% being singletons.

The gene calls are TRBV6-2 or TRBV6-3 and TRBJ2-1; 9 bases are a match to TRBD2. This TCR was recovered from a woman in her twenties or thirties with primary liver carcinoma and hepatitis B virus infection. Material for sequencing was peripheral blood. The CDR3 reads CASSYISGSPHEQFF. The CDR3 DNA reads TGTGCCAGCAGTTACATTAGCGGGAGCCCCCATGAGCAGTTCTTC.